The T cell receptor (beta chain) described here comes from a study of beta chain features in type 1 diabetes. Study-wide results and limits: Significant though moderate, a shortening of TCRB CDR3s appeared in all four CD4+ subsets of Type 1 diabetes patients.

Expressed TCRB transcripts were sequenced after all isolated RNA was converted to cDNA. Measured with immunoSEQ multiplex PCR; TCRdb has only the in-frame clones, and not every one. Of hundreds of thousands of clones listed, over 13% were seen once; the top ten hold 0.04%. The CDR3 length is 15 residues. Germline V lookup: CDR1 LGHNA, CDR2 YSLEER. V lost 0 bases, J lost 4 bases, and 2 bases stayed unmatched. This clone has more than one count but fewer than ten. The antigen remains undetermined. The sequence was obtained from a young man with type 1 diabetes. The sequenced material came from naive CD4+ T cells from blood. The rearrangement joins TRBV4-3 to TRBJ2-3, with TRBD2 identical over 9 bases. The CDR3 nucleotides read TGCGCCAGCAGCCAAGAGGAGCGGGGGGCAGATACGCAGTATTTT. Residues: CASSQEERGADTQYF.